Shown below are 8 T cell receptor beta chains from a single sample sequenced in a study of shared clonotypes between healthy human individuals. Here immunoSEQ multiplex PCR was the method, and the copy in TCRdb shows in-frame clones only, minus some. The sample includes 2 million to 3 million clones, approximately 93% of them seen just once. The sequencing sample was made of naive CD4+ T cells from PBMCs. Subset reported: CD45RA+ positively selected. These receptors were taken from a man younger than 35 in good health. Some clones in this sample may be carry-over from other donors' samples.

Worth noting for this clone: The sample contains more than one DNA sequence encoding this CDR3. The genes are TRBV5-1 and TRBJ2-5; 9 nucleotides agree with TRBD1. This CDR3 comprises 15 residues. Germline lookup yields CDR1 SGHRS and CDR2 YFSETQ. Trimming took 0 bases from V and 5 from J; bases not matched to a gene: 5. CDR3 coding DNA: TGCGCCAGCAGCTTGGCGGGACAGGGTGGGGAGACCCAGTACTTC. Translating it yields CASSLAGQGGETQYF.

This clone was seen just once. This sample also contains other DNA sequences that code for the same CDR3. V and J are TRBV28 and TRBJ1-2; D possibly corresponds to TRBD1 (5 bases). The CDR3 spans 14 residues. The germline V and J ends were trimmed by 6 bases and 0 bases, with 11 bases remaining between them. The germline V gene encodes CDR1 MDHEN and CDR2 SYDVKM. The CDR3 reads CASSSGPSNYGYTF. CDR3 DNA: TGTGCCAGCAGCTCAGGGCCCTCTAACTATGGCTACACCTTC.

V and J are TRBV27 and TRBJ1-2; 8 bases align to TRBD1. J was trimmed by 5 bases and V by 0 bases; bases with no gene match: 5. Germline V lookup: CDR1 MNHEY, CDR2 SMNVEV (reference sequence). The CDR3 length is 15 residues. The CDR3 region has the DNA TGTGCCAGCAGTTTATCGAGAGACAGGGGATATGGCTACACCTTC. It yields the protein CASSLSRDRGYGYTF.

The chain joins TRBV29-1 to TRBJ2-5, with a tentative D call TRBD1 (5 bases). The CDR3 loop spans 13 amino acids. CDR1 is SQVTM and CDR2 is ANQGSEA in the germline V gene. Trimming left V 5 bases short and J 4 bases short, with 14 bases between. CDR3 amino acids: CSVRQGRGETQYF. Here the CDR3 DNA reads TGCAGCGTTCGGCAGGGTAGGGGAGAGACCCAGTACTTC.

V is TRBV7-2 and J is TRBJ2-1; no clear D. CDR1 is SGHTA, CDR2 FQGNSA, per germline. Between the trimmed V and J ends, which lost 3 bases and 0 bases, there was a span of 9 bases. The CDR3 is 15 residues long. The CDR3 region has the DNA TGTGCCAGCAGCTTTCAAGGCTTCTCCTACAATGAGCAGTTCTTC. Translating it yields CASSFQGFSYNEQFF.

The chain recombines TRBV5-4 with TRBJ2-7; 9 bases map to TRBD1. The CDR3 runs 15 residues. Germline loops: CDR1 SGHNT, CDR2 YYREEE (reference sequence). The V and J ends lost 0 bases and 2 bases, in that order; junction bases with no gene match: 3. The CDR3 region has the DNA TGTGCCAGCAGCTTGGGACAGGGGGTCGCCTACGAGCAGTACTTC. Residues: CASSLGQGVAYEQYF.

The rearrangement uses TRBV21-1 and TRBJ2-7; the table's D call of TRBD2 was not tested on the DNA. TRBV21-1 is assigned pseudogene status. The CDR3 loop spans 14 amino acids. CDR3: CASRWTSGSYEQYF. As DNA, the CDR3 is TGTGCCAGCAGGTGGACTAGCGGCTCCTACGAGCAGTACTTC.

In DNA, the CDR3 is TGTGCCAGCAATTTAGGTGGGGGGCTGAATCAGCCCCAGCATTTT. Translating gives CASNLGGGLNQPQHF. The chain employs TRBV2 and TRBJ1-5, with a tentative D call TRBD1 (6 bases). There are 15 residues in the CDR3. CDR1 SNHLY and CDR2 FYNNEI come from the germline V gene. Trimming took 7 bases from V and 4 from J, leaving 17 bases between them. The entire variable domain, with the rest obtained from reference TRBV2 and TRBJ1-5, is as follows: EPEVTQTPSHQVTQMGQEVILRCVPISNHLYFYWYRQILGQKVEFLVSFYNNEISEKSEIFDDQFSVERPDGSNFTLKIRSTKLEDSAMYFCASNLGGGLNQPQHFGDGTRLSIL.